Here is one T cell receptor (beta chain) with its context. The target of this receptor is not known. There are no base qualities to consult, and no much larger clone falls within one base. Other DNA sequences of this sample code for an identical CDR3. V and J lose 6 bases and 4 bases, and a span of 12 bases separates them. The germline V gene (reference sequence) specifies MNHNY as CDR1 and SVGAGI as CDR2. From its cysteine to its phenylalanine, the CDR3 spans 13 amino acids. The retained sequence is limited to the CDR3, 39 bases, with the frame set at the first base. The data stem from a study of CD8+ T cells in alopecia areata (dated by TCRdb to 2016 to 2018). In the study overall: The treated patients, all with moderate-to-severe alopecia areata, were enrolled in an open-label pilot trial of oral tofacitinib given at 5 to 10 mg twice daily. To study T cell clonal expansion in alopecia areata, the researchers applied high-throughput TCRbeta sequencing to both the C3H/HeJ mouse model and human patients. On the human side, TCRbeta sequencing was run on scalp tissue and on sorted CD4+ and CD8+ peripheral blood T cells from healthy controls and from alopecia areata patients with either patchy or totalis/universalis disease. In treated patients, disease severity was measured using the SALT score, which gives the percentage of scalp surface area affected. TCRbeta CDR3 regions were amplified by immunoSEQ multiplex PCR with 35 Vbeta forward and 13 Jbeta reverse primers. Scalp clonality was compared among normal scalp (n=4), patchy alopecia areata scalp (n=8), and alopecia totalis/universalis scalp (n=8). The RNA source kit depended on sample type: the PAXgene miRNA kit for fixed scalp, the miRNeasy kit for PBMCs, and the RNeasy kit for mouse skin. Tofacitinib was given for 6 to 18 months, followed by 6 months of follow-up off drug to assess delayed response and recurrence. Biopsies were taken from tofacitinib-treated patients at baseline and at 4 and 24 weeks of treatment, and a later scalp biopsy was taken in several of the tofacitinib-treated patients. Broad study findings and their caveats: Compared with mice, TCR sequences shared between patients were less clear, possibly partly because of HLA diversity across the patient population. Because the treated cohort was small and included a single nonresponder, larger studies are needed to assess links between baseline CD8+ expansion and response. Resident alphabeta T cells in normal human skin are also sequenced, complicating scalp TCR repertoire analysis, unlike mouse skin dominated by gammadelta T cells. Compared with normal scalp, lesional scalp, particularly in alopecia totalis/universalis, had higher clonality and more expanded CD8+ clones, which suggests antigenic drive. Tofacitinib significantly decreased scalp clonality and the number of expanded CD8+ clones among the top 100 scalp clones. During tofacitinib treatment, many expanded lesional clones stuck around in both scalp and blood, and this persistence may partly explain why relapse happens after treatment is stopped.

What the treatment or condition label conveys for this sample: oral pan-JAK inhibitor, 5-10 mg twice daily. From alopecia areata patients, peripheral blood was collected along with lesional scalp punch biopsies. PBMCs were separated by density centrifugation and stained for CD3, CD4 and CD8, after which CD4+ and CD8+ T cells were sorted on a FACSAria. Receptor libraries were prepared by the immunoSEQ multiplex PCR assay. For TCR sequencing, RNA was extracted from every sample and reverse transcribed into cDNA to serve as template. First-strand cDNA was synthesized with SuperScript III using a 2:1 mix of oligo-dT and random hexamers. A synthetic immune receptor repertoire was used to assess amplification bias, and residual bias was removed computationally. In the paper's pipeline: Raw reads were preprocessed to remove errors, and CDR3 was defined according to IMGT conventions as the region from the conserved cysteine to phenylalanine. Clonality was computed as 1 minus the Shannon entropy, with the entropy normalized by log2 of the number of productive unique TCRs. Whether each scalp clone was CD4 or CD8 was inferred by checking scalp TCRbeta sequences against the CD4 and CD8 repertoires from sorted blood. The table comes from immuneACCESS by way of TCRdb, which keeps in-frame sequences with V and J called. Part of the clones is missing from these tables; in studies checked, under half for an unresolved V gene and the rest for unknown reasons. V and J calls and clone size follow that table, whereas D and trimming were derived from the DNA. The sample table lists about 250,000 clones, 50% to 75% of them with a count of one. The ten biggest clones cover around 0.92% of the sample.

Material: CD4+ T cells sorted from blood, obtained between weeks 51 and 52, from a patient treated with tofacitinib. The sequence links TRBV6-6 to TRBJ1-2, and TRBD1 may be the D gene, going by 6 matching bases. This receptor was obtained from a human donor with alopecia areata. DNA sequence: TGTGCCAGCAGCCCACAGGGTGGCTATGGCTACACCTTC. Translated, it reads CASSPQGGYGYTF.